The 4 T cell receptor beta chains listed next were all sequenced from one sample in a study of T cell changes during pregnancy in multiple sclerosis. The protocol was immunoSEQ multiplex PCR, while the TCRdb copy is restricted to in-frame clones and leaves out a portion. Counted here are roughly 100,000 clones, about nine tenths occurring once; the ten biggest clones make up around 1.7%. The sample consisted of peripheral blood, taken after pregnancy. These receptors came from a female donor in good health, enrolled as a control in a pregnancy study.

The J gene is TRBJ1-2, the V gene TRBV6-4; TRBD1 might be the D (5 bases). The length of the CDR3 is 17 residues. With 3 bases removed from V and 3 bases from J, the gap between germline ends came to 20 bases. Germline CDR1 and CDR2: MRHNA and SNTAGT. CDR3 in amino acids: CASSDEVQRGGDYGYTF. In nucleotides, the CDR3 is TGTGCCAGCAGTGATGAGGTACAGCGGGGAGGGGACTATGGCTACACCTTC.

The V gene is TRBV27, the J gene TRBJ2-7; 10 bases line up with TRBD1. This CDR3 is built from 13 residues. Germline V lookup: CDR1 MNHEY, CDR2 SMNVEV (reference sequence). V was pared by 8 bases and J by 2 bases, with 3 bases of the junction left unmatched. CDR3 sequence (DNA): TGTGCCAGCGCCGGGACAGGGGCCTACGAGCAGTACTTC. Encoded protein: CASAGTGAYEQYF.

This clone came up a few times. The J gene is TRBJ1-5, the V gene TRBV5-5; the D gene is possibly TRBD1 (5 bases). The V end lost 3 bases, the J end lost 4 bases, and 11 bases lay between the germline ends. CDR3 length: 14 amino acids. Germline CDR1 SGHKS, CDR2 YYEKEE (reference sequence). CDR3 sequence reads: CASSSRDGNQPQHF. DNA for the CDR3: TGTGCCAGCAGCTCGCGGGACGGGAATCAGCCCCAGCATTTT.

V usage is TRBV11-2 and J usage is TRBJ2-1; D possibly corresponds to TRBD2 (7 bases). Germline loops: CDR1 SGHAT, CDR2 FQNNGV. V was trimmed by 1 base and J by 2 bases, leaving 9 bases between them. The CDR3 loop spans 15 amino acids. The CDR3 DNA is TGTGCCAGCAGCTTAGCGGGGGGCCCCTACAATGAGCAGTTCTTC. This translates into CASSLAGGPYNEQFF.